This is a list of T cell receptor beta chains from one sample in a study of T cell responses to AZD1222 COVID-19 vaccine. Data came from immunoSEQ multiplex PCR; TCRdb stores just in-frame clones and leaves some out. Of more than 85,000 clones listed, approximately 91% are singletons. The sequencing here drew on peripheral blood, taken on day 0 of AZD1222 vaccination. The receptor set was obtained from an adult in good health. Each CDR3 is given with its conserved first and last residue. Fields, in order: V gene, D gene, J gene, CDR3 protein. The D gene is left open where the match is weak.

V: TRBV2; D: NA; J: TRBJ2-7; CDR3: CASSPSGRIYEQYF
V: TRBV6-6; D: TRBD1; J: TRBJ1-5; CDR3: CASSSSGTGPNQPQHF
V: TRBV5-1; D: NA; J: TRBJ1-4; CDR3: CASSSGDTGLSAHYRLFF
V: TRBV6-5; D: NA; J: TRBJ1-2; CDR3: CASSSTGNGGYTF
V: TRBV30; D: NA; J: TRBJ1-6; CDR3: CAWTGVLDNSPLHF
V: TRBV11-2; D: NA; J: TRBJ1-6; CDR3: CASSLISTGPRALHF
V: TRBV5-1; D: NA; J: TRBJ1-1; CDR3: CASSDGTNTEAFF
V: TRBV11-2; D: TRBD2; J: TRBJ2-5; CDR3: CASRRGEETQYF
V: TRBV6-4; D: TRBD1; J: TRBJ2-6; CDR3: CASSDETGGFSGANVLTF
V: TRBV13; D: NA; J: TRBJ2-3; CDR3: CASSLPRLGWADTQYF
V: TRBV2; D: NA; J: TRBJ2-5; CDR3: CASSETGRGETQYF
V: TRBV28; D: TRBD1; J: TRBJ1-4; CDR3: CANRGPDEKLFF
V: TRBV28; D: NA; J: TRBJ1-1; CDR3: CASSFWWDFSNTEAFF
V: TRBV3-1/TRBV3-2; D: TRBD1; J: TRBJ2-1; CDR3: CASSQGYRGHEQFF
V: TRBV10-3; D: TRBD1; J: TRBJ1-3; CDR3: CAIREGTGLSTGNTIYF
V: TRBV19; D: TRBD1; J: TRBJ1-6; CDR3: CASTDGQGRKSPLHF
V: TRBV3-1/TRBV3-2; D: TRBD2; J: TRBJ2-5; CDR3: CASSQDPLAGGRETQYF
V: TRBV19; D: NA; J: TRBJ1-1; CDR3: CASSIVAGGKGRMNTEAFF
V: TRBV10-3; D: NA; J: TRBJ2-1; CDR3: CAIKDERGLPYNEQFF
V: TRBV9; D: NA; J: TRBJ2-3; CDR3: CASSDSGSTDTQYF
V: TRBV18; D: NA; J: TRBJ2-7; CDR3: CASSPPGLLASPHEQYF
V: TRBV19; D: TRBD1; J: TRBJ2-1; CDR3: CASSTQGAGYNEQFF
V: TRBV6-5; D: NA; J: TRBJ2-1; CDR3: CASSRGGLNEQFF
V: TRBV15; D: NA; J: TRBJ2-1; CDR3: CATSGLNEQFF
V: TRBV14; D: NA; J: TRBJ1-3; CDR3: CASSQRASGNTIYF
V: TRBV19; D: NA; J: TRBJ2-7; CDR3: CASTPGGISSYEQYF